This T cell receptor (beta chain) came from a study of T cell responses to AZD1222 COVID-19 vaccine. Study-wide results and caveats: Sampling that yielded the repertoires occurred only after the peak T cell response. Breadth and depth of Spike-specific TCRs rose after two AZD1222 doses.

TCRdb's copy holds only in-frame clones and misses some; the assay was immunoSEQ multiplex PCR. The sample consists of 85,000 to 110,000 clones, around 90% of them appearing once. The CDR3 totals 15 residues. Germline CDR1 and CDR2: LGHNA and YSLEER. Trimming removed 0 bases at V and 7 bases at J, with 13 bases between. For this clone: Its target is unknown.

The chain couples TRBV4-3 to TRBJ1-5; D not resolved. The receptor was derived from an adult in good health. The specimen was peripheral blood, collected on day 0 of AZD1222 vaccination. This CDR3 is CASSQETWAGQPQHF. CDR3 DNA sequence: TGCGCCAGCAGCCAAGAGACCTGGGCGGGACAGCCCCAGCATTTT.